The 15 T cell receptor beta chains below were found in one sample sequenced in a study of T cells in Graves' hyperthyroidism and ophthalmopathy. The CDR3 regions of TCR beta were amplified from RNA transcripts. The HTBI primer set was used in a first-round RT-PCR of the TCR CDR3. Each CDR3 protein is one row after TCRdb ran MiXCR on the multiplex PCR reads. Of about 420,000 distinct CDR3 sequences listed, about an eighth are singletons. What was sequenced was blood. These receptors all stem from a woman between 18 and 29 years old with Graves' hyperthyroidism.

The table lists this clonotype with many counts. This chain connects TRBV6-1 to TRBJ2-7; D is possibly TRBD2 (6 bases). V lost 8 bases and J 3 bases, leaving 11 bases between the germline ends. The V gene's germline CDR1 is MNHNS and CDR2 SASEGT. The CDR3 loop spans 12 amino acids. Here the CDR3 reads CASAHGGYEQYF. Written as DNA, the CDR3 is TGTGCCAGCGCCCACGGGGGCTACGAGCAGTACTTC.

This clonotype has a handful of counts. This chain uses TRBV25-1 with TRBJ2-4, with D possibly matching TRBD1 (5 bases). The CDR3 is 18 amino acids. From germline, CDR1 is MGHDK and CDR2 SYGVNS. V lost 6 bases to trimming and J lost 1 base, with 22 bases between them. CDR3 nucleotides: TGTGCCAGCAGCCCCCAAGGGCCAGGGAAAGGGGCCAAAAACATTCAGTACTTC. This sequence encodes CASSPQGPGKGAKNIQYF.

This clonotype was observed at least ten times. The V gene is TRBV12-3 or TRBV12-4, the J gene TRBJ1-5; D is unclear. The CDR3 is 16 amino acids. Trimming shortened V by 6 bases and J by 4 bases, and 19 bases separated the two germline ends. This CDR3 reads CASSLEFEGFNQPQHF. The CDR3 coding sequence is TGTGCCAGCAGCCTAGAGTTTGAGGGCTTTAATCAGCCCCAGCATTTT.

This clonotype was detected a few times. The rearrangement uses TRBV6-2 or TRBV6-3 and TRBJ2-4; the match to TRBD1 covers 8 bases. The CDR3 consists of 17 residues. Germline-derived CDR1 and CDR2 are MNHEY and SVGEGT. Germline trimming cut 2 bases from V and 0 bases from J; bases unmatched to any gene: 6. As DNA, the CDR3 is TGTGCCAGCAGTTACGCATACAGGGGGGCAGCCAAAAACATTCAGTACTTC. Encoded protein: CASSYAYRGAAKNIQYF.

This clonotype was picked up many times. V gene TRBV7-8 combines with J gene TRBJ1-3; no definite D call. The length of the CDR3 is 13 residues. V lost 5 bases and J 4 bases, leaving 9 bases between the germline ends. Germline lookup yields CDR1 SGHVS and CDR2 FQNEAQ. DNA for the CDR3: TGTGCCAGCAGCATTAGTGGGGGAAACACCATATATTTT. Translation: CASSISGGNTIYF.

This clonotype has a handful of counts. This chain uses TRBV9 with TRBJ2-7; TRBD1 matches at 8 bases. V shed 0 bases, J shed 7 bases, and the junction held 9 bases outside the gene matches. Germline V CDR1 and CDR2: SGDLS, YYNGEE. CDR3 length: 15 amino acids. The CDR3 DNA reads as TGTGCCAGCAGCGTAGCTCCGGACAGGGCTAGAGAGCAGTACTTC. This codes for CASSVAPDRAREQYF.

This clonotype was seen more than once but under ten times. The chain links TRBV30 to TRBJ2-5; 8 bases are a match to TRBD2. The CDR3 totals 15 residues. J was trimmed by 1 base and V by 7 bases; bases with no gene match: 11. Germline-derived CDR1 and CDR2 are GTSNPN and SVGIG (reference sequence). This chain's CDR3 is CASRGVAGRQETQYF. CDR3 bases: TGTGCCTCCCGTGGGGTAGCGGGGCGCCAAGAGACCCAGTACTTC.

This clonotype was seen repeatedly, ten times or more. V and J are TRBV28 and TRBJ2-7, with 10 bases matching TRBD2. Germline-derived CDR1 and CDR2 are MDHEN and SYDVKM. V dropped 5 bases and J dropped 5; count of bases not matched to a gene: 9. CDR3 length: 15 amino acids. The CDR3: CASSAPGLANHEQYF. Here the CDR3 DNA reads TGTGCCAGCAGTGCACCGGGACTAGCGAACCACGAGCAGTACTTC.

The chain combines TRBV12-5 with TRBJ2-3; 8 bases line up with TRBD2. CDR3 length: 15 residues. V was clipped by 7 bases and J by 4 bases; unmatched bases: 10. From germline, CDR1 is LGHNT and CDR2 FRNRAP. CDR3 sequence (DNA): TGTGCTAGTGTCTTCAGCGGGAGTAGGTCAGATACGCAGTATTTT. Its translation is CASVFSGSRSDTQYF.

This clonotype has a count of ten or more. The chain is built from TRBV20-1 and TRBJ2-3; D remains ambiguous. CDR1 and CDR2 from the germline V gene are DFQATT and SNEGSKA (reference sequence). The germline V and J ends were trimmed by 0 bases and 1 base, with 14 bases remaining between them. CDR3 size: 16 residues. CDR3 protein: CSARDDTRGRTDTQYF. CDR3 nucleotides: TGCAGTGCTAGAGATGACACGAGAGGCCGCACAGATACGCAGTATTTT.

This clonotype was observed many times. This sequence joins TRBV7-9 and TRBJ2-7, with 8 bases matching TRBD2. The CDR3 has 16 amino acids. V gave up 2 bases and J gave up 7 bases; unmatched junction bases: 13. The germline gives CDR1 SEHNR, CDR2 FQNEAQ (reference sequence). The CDR3 region is CASSLPASGGVAEQYF. Here the CDR3 DNA reads TGTGCCAGCAGCTTACCGGCAAGCGGGGGTGTGGCTGAGCAGTACTTC.

This clonotype was recorded a few times. The gene calls are TRBV3-1 and TRBJ2-1; D is unresolved. The CDR3 contains 17 residues. Germline-derived CDR1 and CDR2 are LGHDT and YNNKEL (reference sequence). V was pared by 0 bases and J by 0 bases, with 12 bases between. The DNA for the CDR3 is TGTGCCAGCAGCCAAGATAGGTCCTGGAGCTCCTACAATGAGCAGTTCTTC. Translation: CASSQDRSWSSYNEQFF.

V gene TRBV6-1 combines with J gene TRBJ1-4; no clear D. The CDR3 is 13 amino acids. V was clipped by 5 bases and J by 3 bases, with 7 bases between them. The germline CDR1 and CDR2 sequences are MNHNS and SASEGT. CDR3 region: CASSFDPNEKLFF. The CDR3 region has the DNA TGTGCCAGCAGTTTTGACCCTAATGAAAAACTGTTTTTT.

At least ten counts were recorded for this clonotype. The chain employs TRBV9 and TRBJ2-5; D ambiguous. Germline V gene data show CDR1 as SGDLS and CDR2 as YYNGEE. This CDR3 comprises 12 residues. Trimming pared 3 bases from V and 4 bases from J, leaving 7 bases between. Here the CDR3 DNA reads TGTGCCAGCAGCGAGCCGGGAGAGACCCAGTACTTC. Its protein is CASSEPGETQYF.

The rearrangement joins TRBV9 to TRBJ2-1, with 9 bases that match TRBD2. The V gene's germline CDR1 is SGDLS and CDR2 YYNGEE. This CDR3 is 17 amino acids long. V gave up 0 bases and J gave up 4 bases; unmatched junction bases: 8. This CDR3 reads CASSVEGREGLYNEQFF. The CDR3 DNA follows: TGTGCCAGCAGCGTAGAAGGGCGGGAGGGCTTATACAATGAGCAGTTCTTC.